The clone carrying this T cell receptor beta chain turned up a few times. Its specificity is unknown. The data were taken from a study of early T cells in non-severe SARS-CoV-2 infection. At the level of the study: Bulk RNA taken from unsorted whole blood was sequenced, leaving chains unpaired. Notes on the study in general: Anti-spike CD8 specificities were favored by VDJdb matching, whose results missed private and CD4 specificities.

As part of library construction, unique molecular identifiers were attached to individual cDNA molecules. Each CDR3 protein is one row after TCRdb ran MiXCR on the 5' RACE reads. Of roughly 56,000 distinct CDR3 sequences in the sample, over 9.5% were seen once. Sequencing was done on a sample of whole blood. The source is an adult who was a healthcare worker with PCR-confirmed SARS-CoV-2 infection or an uninfected control (not recorded which).

CDR3 in DNA: TGTGCCAGCAGCCTTAGCGTGACCTCCTACGAGCAGTACTTC. Translation gives CASSLSVTSYEQYF. This chain joins TRBV27 and TRBJ2-7; perhaps TRBD2 as D (5 bases). Trimming stripped 6 bases from V and 0 bases from J, with 12 bases between. Germline-derived CDR1 and CDR2 are MNHEY and SMNVEV (reference sequence). This CDR3 has 14 residues.